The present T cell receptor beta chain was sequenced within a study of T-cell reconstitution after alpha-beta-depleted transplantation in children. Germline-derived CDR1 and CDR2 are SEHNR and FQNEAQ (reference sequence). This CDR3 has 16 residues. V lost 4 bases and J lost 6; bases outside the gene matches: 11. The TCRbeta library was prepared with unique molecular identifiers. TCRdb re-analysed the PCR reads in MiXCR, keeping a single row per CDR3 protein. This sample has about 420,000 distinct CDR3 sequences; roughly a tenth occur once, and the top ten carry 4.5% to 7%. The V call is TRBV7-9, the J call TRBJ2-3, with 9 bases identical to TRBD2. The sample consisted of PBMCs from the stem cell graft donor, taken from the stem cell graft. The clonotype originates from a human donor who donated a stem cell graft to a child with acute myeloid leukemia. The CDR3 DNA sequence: TGTGCCAGCAGCTCACGCTGGGCTAGCGGGGTGGATACGCAGTATTTT. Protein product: CASSSRWASGVDTQYF.